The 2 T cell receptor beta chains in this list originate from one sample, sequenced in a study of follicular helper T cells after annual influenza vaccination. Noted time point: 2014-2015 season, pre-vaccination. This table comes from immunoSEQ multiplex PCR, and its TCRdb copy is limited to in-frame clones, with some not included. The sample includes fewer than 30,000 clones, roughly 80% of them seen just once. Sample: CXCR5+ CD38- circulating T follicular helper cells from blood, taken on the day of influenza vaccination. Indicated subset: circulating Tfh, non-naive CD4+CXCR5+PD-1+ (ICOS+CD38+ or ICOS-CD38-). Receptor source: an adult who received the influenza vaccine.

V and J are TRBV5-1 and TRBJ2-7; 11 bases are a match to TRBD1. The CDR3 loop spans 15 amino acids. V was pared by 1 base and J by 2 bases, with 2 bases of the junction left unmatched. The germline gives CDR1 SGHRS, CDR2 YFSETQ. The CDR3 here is CASSLRTGGTYEQYF. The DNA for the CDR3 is TGCGCCAGCAGCTTGCGGACAGGGGGCACCTACGAGCAGTACTTC.

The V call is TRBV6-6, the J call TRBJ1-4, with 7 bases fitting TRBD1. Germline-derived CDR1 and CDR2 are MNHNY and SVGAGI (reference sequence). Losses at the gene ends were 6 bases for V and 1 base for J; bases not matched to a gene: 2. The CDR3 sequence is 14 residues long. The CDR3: CASRAGGTNEKLFF. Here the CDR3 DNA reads TGTGCCAGCAGGGCAGGGGGAACTAATGAAAAACTGTTTTTT.